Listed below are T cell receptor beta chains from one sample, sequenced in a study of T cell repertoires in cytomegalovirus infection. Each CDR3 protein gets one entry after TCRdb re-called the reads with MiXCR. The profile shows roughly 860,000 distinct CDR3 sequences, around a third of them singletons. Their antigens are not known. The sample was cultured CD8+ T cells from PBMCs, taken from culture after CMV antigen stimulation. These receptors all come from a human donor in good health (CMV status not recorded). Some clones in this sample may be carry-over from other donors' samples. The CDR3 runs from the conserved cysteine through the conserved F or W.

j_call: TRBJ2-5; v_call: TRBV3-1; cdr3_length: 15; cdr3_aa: CASSPAAGAKETQYF
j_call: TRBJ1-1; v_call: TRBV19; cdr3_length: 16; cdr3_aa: CASSPMGGGLITEAFF
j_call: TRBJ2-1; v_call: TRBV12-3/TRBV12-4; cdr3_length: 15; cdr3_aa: CASSWGGGGLNEQFF
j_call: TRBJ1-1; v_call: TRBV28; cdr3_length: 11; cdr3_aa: CASRGDRPAFF
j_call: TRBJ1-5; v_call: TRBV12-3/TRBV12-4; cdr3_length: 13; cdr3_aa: CASNLDTNQPQHF
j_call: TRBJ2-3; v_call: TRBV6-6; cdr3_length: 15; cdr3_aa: CASSSPRTSTDTQYF
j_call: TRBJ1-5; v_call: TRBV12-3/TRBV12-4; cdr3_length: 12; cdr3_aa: CASTRVGQPQHF
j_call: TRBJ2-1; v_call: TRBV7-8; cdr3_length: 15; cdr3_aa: CASSLTGRSTNEQFF
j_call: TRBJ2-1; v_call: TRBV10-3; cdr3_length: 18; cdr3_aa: CAISESIPDRGLYNEQFF
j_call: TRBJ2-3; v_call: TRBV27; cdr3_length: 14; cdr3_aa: CASSPEGGLDTQYF
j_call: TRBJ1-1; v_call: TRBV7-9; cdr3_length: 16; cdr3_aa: CASSFSETGLNTEAFF
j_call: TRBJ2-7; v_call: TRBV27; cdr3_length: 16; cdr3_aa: CASSLSGWGDSYKQYF
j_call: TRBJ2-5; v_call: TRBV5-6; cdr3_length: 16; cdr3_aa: CASSLAWRGGGETQYF
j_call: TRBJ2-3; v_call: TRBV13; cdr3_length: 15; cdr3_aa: CASSLGPLSTDTQYF
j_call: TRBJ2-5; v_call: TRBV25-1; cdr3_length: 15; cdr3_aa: CASSAWGTGEETQYF
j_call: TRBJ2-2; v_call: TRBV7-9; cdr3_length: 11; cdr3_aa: CASSSHKELFF
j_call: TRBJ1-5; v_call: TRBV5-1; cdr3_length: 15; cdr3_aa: CASSLAGNKNQPQHF
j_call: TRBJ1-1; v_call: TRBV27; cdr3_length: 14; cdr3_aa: CAGSFGAGDTEAFF
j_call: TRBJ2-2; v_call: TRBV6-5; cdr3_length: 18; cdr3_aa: CASSYYLQGSSDTGELFF
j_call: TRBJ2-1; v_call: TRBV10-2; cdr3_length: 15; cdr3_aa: CASSEQGSSYNEQFF
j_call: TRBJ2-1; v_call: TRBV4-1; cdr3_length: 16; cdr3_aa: CASSQGGTSPYNEQFF
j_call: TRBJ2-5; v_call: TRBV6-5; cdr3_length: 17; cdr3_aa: CASSYSAHSGGTGTQYF
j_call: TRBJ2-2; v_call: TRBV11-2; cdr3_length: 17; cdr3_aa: CASSPRDRGLSTGELFF
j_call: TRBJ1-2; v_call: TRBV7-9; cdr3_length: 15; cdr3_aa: CASSEGAAGGYGYTF
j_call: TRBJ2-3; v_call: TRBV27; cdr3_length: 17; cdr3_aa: CASSPGLADKSTDTQYF
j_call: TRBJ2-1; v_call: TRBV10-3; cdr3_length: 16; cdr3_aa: CAISESRSGDYNEQFF
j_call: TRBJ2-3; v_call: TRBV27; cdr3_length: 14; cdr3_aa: CASRLAGGVDTQYF
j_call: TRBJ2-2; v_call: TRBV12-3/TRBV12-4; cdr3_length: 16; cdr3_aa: CASSKTAAPGTGELFF
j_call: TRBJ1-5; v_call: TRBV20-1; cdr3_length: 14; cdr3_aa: CSARPVYSNQPQHF
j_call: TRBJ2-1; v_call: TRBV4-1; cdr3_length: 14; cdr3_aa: CASSHPGFYNEQFF
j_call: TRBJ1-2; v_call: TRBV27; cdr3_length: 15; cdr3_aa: CASSLTGTGGYGYTF
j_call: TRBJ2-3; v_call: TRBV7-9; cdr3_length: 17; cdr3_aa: CASSGRRTGGITDTQYF
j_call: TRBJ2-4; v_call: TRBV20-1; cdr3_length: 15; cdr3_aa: CSTRDVVLAKNIQYF
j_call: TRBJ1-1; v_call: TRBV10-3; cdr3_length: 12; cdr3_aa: CAISVQGSEAFF
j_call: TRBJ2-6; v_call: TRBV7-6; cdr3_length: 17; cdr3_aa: CASSNRDRGRGANVLTF
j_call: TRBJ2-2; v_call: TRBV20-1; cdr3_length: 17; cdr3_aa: CSARDYKSAASGGELFF
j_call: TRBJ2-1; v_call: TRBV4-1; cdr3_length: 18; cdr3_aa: CASSAPETYTSSYNEQFF
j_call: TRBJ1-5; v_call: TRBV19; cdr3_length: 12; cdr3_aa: CASGASNQPQHF
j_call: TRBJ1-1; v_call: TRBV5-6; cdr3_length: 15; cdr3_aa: CASSLKTRINTEAFF
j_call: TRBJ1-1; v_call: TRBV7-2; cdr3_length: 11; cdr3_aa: CASHQNPEAFF
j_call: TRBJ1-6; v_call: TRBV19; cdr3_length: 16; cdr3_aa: CASSLIRDRDNSPLHF
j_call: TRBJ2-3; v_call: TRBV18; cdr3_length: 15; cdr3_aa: CASSDRQGSSDTQYF
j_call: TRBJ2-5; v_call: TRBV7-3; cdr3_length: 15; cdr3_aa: CASSLTQGRLETQYF
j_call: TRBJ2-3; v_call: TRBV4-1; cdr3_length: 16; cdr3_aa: CASSQDLGSGEDTQYF
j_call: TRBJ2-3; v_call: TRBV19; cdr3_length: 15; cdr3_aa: CASSPLAGGFDTQYF
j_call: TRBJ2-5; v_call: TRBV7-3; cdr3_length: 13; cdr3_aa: CAGRGGSAETQYF
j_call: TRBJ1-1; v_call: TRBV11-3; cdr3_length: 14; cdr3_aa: CASSFRGVGTEAFF
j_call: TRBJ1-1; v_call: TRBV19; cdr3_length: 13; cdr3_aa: CASSISGSTEAFF
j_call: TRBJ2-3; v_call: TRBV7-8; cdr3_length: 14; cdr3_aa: CASRRGVGTDTQYF
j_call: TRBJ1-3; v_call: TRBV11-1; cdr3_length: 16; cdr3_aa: CDSSLAAIYSGNTIYF
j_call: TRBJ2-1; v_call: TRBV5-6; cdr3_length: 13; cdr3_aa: CASSFGTVGEQFF
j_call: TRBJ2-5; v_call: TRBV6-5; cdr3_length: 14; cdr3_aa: CASSIGTFQETQYF
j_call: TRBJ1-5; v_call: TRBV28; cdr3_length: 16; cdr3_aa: CASSLFGTGGGQPQHF
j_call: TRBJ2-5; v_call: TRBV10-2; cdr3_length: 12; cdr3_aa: CASSASQETQYF
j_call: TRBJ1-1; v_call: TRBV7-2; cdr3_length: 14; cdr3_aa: CASSLGGGGWPFYF
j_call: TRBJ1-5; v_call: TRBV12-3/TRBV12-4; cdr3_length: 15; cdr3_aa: CASSKGRVSNQPQHF
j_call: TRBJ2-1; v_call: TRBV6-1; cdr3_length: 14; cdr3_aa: CASSAGYPYNEQFF
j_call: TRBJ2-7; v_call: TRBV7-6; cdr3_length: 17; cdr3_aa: CASSGQGTANTGGEQYF
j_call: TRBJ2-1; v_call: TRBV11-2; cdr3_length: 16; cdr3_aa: CASSFRTSGTYNEQFF
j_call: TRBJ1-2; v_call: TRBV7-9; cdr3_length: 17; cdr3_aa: CASSGGTGARVPYGYTF